These 16 T cell receptor beta chains were sequenced from one sample in a study of cytomegalovirus exposure and HLA in healthy donors. Clones were read by immunoSEQ multiplex PCR, and TCRdb kept only the in-frame ones, dropping some. The sample lists about 140,000 clones, 85% to 90% occurring once. The sequenced material came from PBMCs. These TCRs come from a man younger than 35 in good health and CMV-seronegative.

The CDR3, as DNA: TGTGCCAGCAGAACCGAGGGGGTTTCAAATCAGCCCCAGCATTTT. Translation: CASRTEGVSNQPQHF. V gene TRBV2 combines with J gene TRBJ1-5; weak D call: TRBD1 (6 bases). CDR1 SNHLY and CDR2 FYNNEI come from the germline V gene. The V gene lost 6 bases and the J gene lost 4 bases, with 16 bases spanning the gap. This CDR3 spans 15 amino acids.

The chain joins TRBV7-7 to TRBJ2-1; 10 bases line up with TRBD2. The CDR3 length is 15 residues. CDR1 and CDR2 from the germline V gene are SSHAT and FNYEAQ (reference sequence). Trimming took 3 bases from V and 7 from J; bases not matched to a gene: 6. The CDR3 nucleotides are TGTGCCAGCAGCTTCTTAGCGGGAGGTAAAAATGAGCAGTTCTTC. Encoded protein: CASSFLAGGKNEQFF.

The chain couples TRBV9 to TRBJ2-2, with 7 bases matching TRBD2. The CDR3 length is 15 residues. CDR1 and CDR2 (germline): SGDLS, YYNGEE. V was clipped by 0 bases and J by 6 bases; unmatched bases: 5. In nucleotides, the CDR3 is TGTGCCAGCAGCGTAGACGGGAGGCCCGCCGGGGAGCTGTTTTTT. Translating gives CASSVDGRPAGELFF.

The chain joins TRBV15 to TRBJ1-4, with unresolved D. V was trimmed by 5 bases and J by 0 bases, leaving 13 bases between them. Per germline, CDR1 LNHNV and CDR2 YYDKDF (reference sequence). The CDR3 totals 16 residues. The CDR3 loop is CATSRGGSATNEKLFF. The CDR3 DNA reads TGTGCCACCAGCCGTGGCGGGTCTGCAACTAATGAAAAACTGTTTTTT.

J is TRBJ2-3 and V is TRBV29-1; perhaps TRBD2 as D (5 bases). The V and J ends lost 0 bases and 0 bases respectively, with 16 bases between them. The CDR3 has 17 amino acids. Germline V gene data show CDR1 as SQVTM and CDR2 as ANQGSEA. The CDR3 here is CSVEDSGAGESTDTQYF. Here the CDR3 DNA reads TGCAGCGTTGAAGATTCAGGCGCGGGCGAAAGCACAGATACGCAGTATTTT.

The CDR3 region is CASSPPGIYGYTF. DNA of the CDR3: TGTGCCAGCAGTCCCCCGGGGATCTATGGCTACACCTTC. The chain joins TRBV6-5 to TRBJ1-2, with D unresolved. Germline lookup yields CDR1 MNHEY and CDR2 SVGAGI. The CDR3 is made up of 13 amino acids. V was trimmed by 5 bases and J by 4 bases, leaving 11 bases between them.

The chain employs TRBV28 and TRBJ2-2; possible D gene TRBD1, 5 bases. V shed 4 bases and J shed 4 bases, with 7 bases lying between them. Germline V gives CDR1 MDHEN, CDR2 SYDVKM. CDR3 size: 13 residues. The CDR3 spells CASSSQGTGELFF. For the CDR3, the DNA is TGTGCCAGCAGTTCCCAGGGCACCGGGGAGCTGTTTTTT.

This chain links TRBV7-9 with TRBJ1-2; 10 positions match TRBD1. The CDR3 consists of 16 residues. From germline, CDR1 is SEHNR and CDR2 FQNEAQ (reference sequence). With 6 bases clipped from V and 4 bases from J, the junction kept 11 bases outside the gene matches. The chain's CDR3 is CASSQPGQGTGYGYTF. DNA for the CDR3: TGTGCCAGCAGTCAGCCGGGACAGGGGACGGGCTATGGCTACACCTTC.

This clone has only one observation. This chain uses TRBV10-1 with TRBJ2-7, with 14 nucleotides matching TRBD2. This CDR3 spans 13 amino acids. CDR1 and CDR2 (germline): WNHNN, SYGVQD (reference sequence). This chain's CDR3 is CAPTGLAGDEQYF. In DNA form, the CDR3 reads TGCGCGCCAACGGGACTAGCGGGAGACGAGCAGTACTTC.

This clone was recorded once. The rearrangement joins TRBV9 to TRBJ1-2, with D uncertain. Trimming stripped 7 bases from V and 2 bases from J, with 12 bases between. Germline V gene data show CDR1 as SGDLS and CDR2 as YYNGEE. The length of the CDR3 is 13 residues. CDR3 DNA sequence: TGTGCCAGCGGTGGGCCGGGGAACTATGGCTACACCTTC. This translates into CASGGPGNYGYTF.

The chain has TRBV18 and TRBJ1-2; TRBD1 matches 9 bases. The germline V gene has CDR1 KGHSH and CDR2 LQKENI. CDR3 length equals 15 residues. V was pared by 0 bases and J by 7 bases, with 6 bases of the junction left unmatched. The CDR3 DNA sequence: TGTGCCAGCTCACCACCGCACGGGACAGGGATTGGCTACACCTTC. Protein product: CASSPPHGTGIGYTF.

The chain employs TRBV10-3 and TRBJ1-2; no clear D gene. This CDR3 spans 11 amino acids. The germline CDR1 and CDR2 sequences are ENHRY and SYGVKD. Trimming removed 6 bases from V and 6 bases from J, with 8 bases in between. CDR3 protein: CAIRRTDGYTF. CDR3 in DNA: TGTGCCATCAGACGAACAGATGGCTACACCTTC.

The J gene is TRBJ1-3, the V gene TRBV28; D is unresolved. The CDR3 has 12 residues. V lost 5 bases to trimming and J lost 9 bases, with 11 bases between them. Germline V lookup: CDR1 MDHEN, CDR2 SYDVKM. DNA for the CDR3: TGTGCCAGCAGTCCCCTCCCCCCCACCATATATTTT. The encoded protein is CASSPLPPTIYF.

This chain joins TRBV10-2 and TRBJ1-1, with D perhaps TRBD1 (6 bases). The V gene's germline CDR1 is WSHSY and CDR2 SAAADI. The CDR3 covers 15 residues. With 2 bases removed from V and 0 bases from J, the gap between germline ends came to 10 bases. The CDR3 DNA reads TGCGCCAGCAGTGAGAGGACAGTCATGAACACTGAAGCTTTCTTT. It codes for CASSERTVMNTEAFF.

This clone has a single count. The chain carries TRBV4-1 and TRBJ2-7, with 8 bases matching TRBD1. Germline V gene sequence: CDR1 MGHRA, CDR2 YSYEKL. The junction had 4 bases not matched to a gene; V was cut back by 1 base and J by 2 bases. The CDR3 consists of 15 residues. This CDR3 is CASSQGQGPAYEQYF. In DNA, the CDR3 is TGCGCCAGCAGCCAAGGACAGGGGCCAGCCTACGAGCAGTACTTC.

This chain's CDR3 is CASSLPGGAQETQYF. The CDR3 coding sequence is TGTGCCAGCAGCTTGCCTGGGGGGGCGCAAGAGACCCAGTACTTC. The V and J genes are TRBV7-9 and TRBJ2-5, with D perhaps matching TRBD2 (7 bases). The CDR3 runs 15 residues. V was cut by 3 bases and J by 2 bases, with 13 bases left in between. The germline gives CDR1 SEHNR, CDR2 FQNEAQ (reference sequence).